The 23 T cell receptor beta chains presented below share a single source sample, sequenced in a study of cytomegalovirus exposure and HLA in healthy donors. Researchers ran the PCR with 60 Vbeta and 13 Jbeta primers. Produced via immunoSEQ multiplex PCR; TCRdb's table is partial and in-frame only. The sample contains some 150,000 clones, roughly 89% of which appear only once. The specimen was PBMCs. The receptors here all came from a young woman in good health and CMV-seronegative.

This chain joins TRBV10-3 and TRBJ1-1, with D perhaps TRBD1 (5 bases). The CDR3 runs 15 residues. Per germline, CDR1 ENHRY and CDR2 SYGVKD. The V gene lost 3 bases and the J gene lost 1 base, with 12 bases spanning the gap. The CDR3 reads CAISDWRGRNTEAFF. CDR3 nucleotides: TGTGCCATCAGTGACTGGCGGGGGAGGAACACTGAAGCTTTCTTT.

This clone was seen only once. The chain links TRBV6-1 to TRBJ2-7, with D possibly being TRBD1 (5 bases). The ends were cut back, 7 bases at V and 6 bases at J, with 22 bases in the middle. There are 15 residues in the CDR3. Germline V CDR1 and CDR2: MNHNS, SASEGT. The CDR3 here is CASKAAWGRLAEQYF. The CDR3 DNA reads TGTGCCAGCAAAGCCGCCTGGGGCCGACTGGCCGAGCAGTACTTC.

The chain uses TRBV28 and TRBJ2-7, with 8 bases fitting TRBD1. Trimming cost V 4 bases and J 3 bases; bases outside gene matches: 2. The CDR3 runs to 13 residues. Germline V lookup: CDR1 MDHEN, CDR2 SYDVKM. CDR3 sequence (DNA): TGTGCCAGCAGTTCCGGGACAGGCTACGAGCAGTACTTC. Amino acids: CASSSGTGYEQYF. Drawing the rest from reference TRBV28 and TRBJ2-7, the complete variable domain is DVKVTQSSRYLVKRTGEKVFLECVQDMDHENMFWYRQDPGLGLRLIYFSYDVKMKEKGDIPEGYSVSREKKERFSLILESASTNQTSMYLCASSSGTGYEQYFGPGTRLTVT.

Ten or more counts support this clone. The chain has TRBV15 and TRBJ1-6; 9 bases agree with TRBD1. The germline V gene has CDR1 LNHNV and CDR2 YYDKDF (reference sequence). The CDR3 length is 15 residues. With V trimmed by 5 bases and J by 6 bases, 5 bases remained unmatched. CDR3 bases: TGTGCCACCAGCCTCCCGGGACAGGGTAATTCACCCCTCCACTTT. As protein: CATSLPGQGNSPLHF.

J is TRBJ1-3 and V is TRBV11-2, with D possibly TRBD1 on 5 matching bases. Deletions cut 5 bases from V and 7 bases from J, with 12 bases between. Germline CDR1 SGHAT, CDR2 FQNNGV. The CDR3 extends over 13 amino acids. The CDR3 region is CASSIQQENTIYF. The CDR3 DNA reads TGTGCCAGCAGCATTCAACAGGAGAACACCATATATTTT. Variable domain in full (rest from reference TRBV11-2 and TRBJ1-3): EAGVAQSPRYKIIEKRQSVAFWCNPISGHATLYWYQQILGQGPKLLIQFQNNGVVDDSQLPKDRFSAERLKGVDSTLKIQPAKLEDSAVYLCASSIQQENTIYFGEGSWLTVV.

This clone was picked up one time. The V call is TRBV7-9, the J call TRBJ2-7; 13 bases line up with TRBD2. Looked up from germline, CDR1 is SEHNR and CDR2 is FQNEAQ (reference sequence). The CDR3 is 15 amino acids. V was pared by 3 bases and J by 6 bases, with 5 bases of the junction left unmatched. The CDR3 nucleotides are TGTGCCAGCAGCTTTACTAGCGGGGGGGCTTTCGAGCAGTACTTC. Protein product: CASSFTSGGAFEQYF. The full variable domain, rest sourced from reference TRBV7-9 and TRBJ2-7, is DTGVSQNPRHKITKRGQNVTFRCDPISEHNRLYWYRQTLGQGPEFLTYFQNEAQLEKSRLLSDRFSAERPKGSFSTLEIQRTEQGDSAMYLCASSFTSGGAFEQYFGPGTRLTVT.

This clone was observed a single time. V is TRBV6-6 and J is TRBJ2-5, with 7 bases fitting TRBD1. The end of the DNA fits TRBJ2-7 better, so the J call may be wrong. The length of the CDR3 is 13 residues. Germline values: CDR1 MNHNY, CDR2 SVGAGI (reference sequence). The CDR3 DNA reads as TGTGCCAGCAGTTACGACAGGGTGGGCGAGCAGTACTTC. It translates to CASSYDRVGEQYF.

This chain joins TRBV6-1 and TRBJ2-7, with D possibly being TRBD1 (6 bases). The V and J ends lost 4 bases and 1 base respectively, with 11 bases between them. CDR1 and CDR2 (germline): MNHNS, SASEGT. The CDR3 covers 14 residues. In DNA, the CDR3 is TGTGCCAGCAGTGCAGGGACAATTTCCTACGAGCAGTACTTC. Translated, it gives CASSAGTISYEQYF.

V usage is TRBV7-8 and J usage is TRBJ2-2, with 12 bases lining up with TRBD2. The CDR3 sequence is 15 residues long. In germline, CDR1 is SGHVS, CDR2 FQNEAQ. V lost 4 bases and J lost 7; bases outside the gene matches: 4. The CDR3, as DNA: TGTGCCAGCAGCTCTAGCGGGGGGGCCGTCGGGGAGCTGTTTTTT. Translation: CASSSSGGAVGELFF.

This sequence joins TRBV19 and TRBJ2-7; 7 bases fit TRBD1. The ends lost 2 bases at V and 0 bases at J; junction bases unmatched: 1. In germline, CDR1 is LNHDA, CDR2 SQIVND (reference sequence). The CDR3 sequence is 14 residues long. CDR3 sequence (DNA): TGTGCCAGTAGTATAACAGGGGCCTCCTACGAGCAGTACTTC. This translates into CASSITGASYEQYF. Full variable domain (outside the CDR3, taken from reference TRBV19 and TRBJ2-7): DGGITQSPKYLFRKEGQNVTLSCEQNLNHDAMYWYRQDPGQGLRLIYYSQIVNDFQKGDIAEGYSVSREKKESFPLTVTSAQKNPTAFYLCASSITGASYEQYFGPGTRLTVT.

The chain uses TRBV2 and TRBJ2-2, with 7 bases aligning to TRBD1. V lost 6 bases and J lost 3; bases outside the gene matches: 10. The germline gives CDR1 SNHLY, CDR2 FYNNEI. There are 16 residues in the CDR3. The chain's CDR3 is CASRSAGGRDTGELFF. CDR3 bases: TGTGCCAGCAGGTCCGCAGGGGGTCGGGACACCGGGGAGCTGTTTTTT.

This clone was recorded a few times. The V gene is TRBV4-2, the J gene TRBJ2-7; 8 bases match TRBD2. The CDR3 loop spans 14 amino acids. Germline V gene data show CDR1 as LGHNA and CDR2 as YNFKEQ. V gave up 0 bases and J gave up 3 bases; unmatched junction bases: 1. DNA of the CDR3: TGTGCCAGCAGCCAAGACACTAGCGGCTACGAGCAGTACTTC. Translated: CASSQDTSGYEQYF.

CDR3 DNA: TGTGCCAGCAGTTGGGGGCGGGAGCCGGACGAGCAGTACTTC. Protein product: CASSWGREPDEQYF. The rearrangement uses TRBV27 and TRBJ2-7, with TRBD2 as a possible D gene (7 bases). The length of the CDR3 is 14 residues. Germline V gene lookup returns CDR1 MNHEY and CDR2 SMNVEV (reference sequence). The V end lost 4 bases, the J end lost 5 bases, and 15 bases lay between the germline ends.

The rearrangement joins TRBV6-6 to TRBJ1-2, with 8 bases lining up with TRBD1. The J segment lost 7 bases and the V segment lost 5 bases, leaving 12 bases of the junction unmatched. CDR1 and CDR2 from the germline V gene are MNHNY and SVGAGI (reference sequence). The CDR3 has 15 amino acids. In DNA, the CDR3 is TGTGCCAGCAGTACCCGGGACAGGTCAGCTGGTGGCTACACCTTC. Amino acids: CASSTRDRSAGGYTF.

The chain employs TRBV7-9 and TRBJ2-2, with TRBD1 identical over 11 bases. Germline V gene lookup returns CDR1 SEHNR and CDR2 FQNEAQ (reference sequence). The trim removed 0 bases at V and 1 base at J, leaving 7 bases unmatched. This CDR3 has 19 amino acids. CDR3 loop: CASSLARTGGGRNTGELFF. The DNA for the CDR3 is TGTGCCAGCAGCTTAGCCCGGACAGGGGGCGGAAGGAACACCGGGGAGCTGTTTTTT. Looking up the rest from reference TRBV7-9 and TRBJ2-2 gives the full variable domain: DTGVSQNPRHKITKRGQNVTFRCDPISEHNRLYWYRQTLGQGPEFLTYFQNEAQLEKSRLLSDRFSAERPKGSFSTLEIQRTEQGDSAMYLCASSLARTGGGRNTGELFFGEGSRLTVL.

The CDR3 sequence is CASSRGRVLGELFF. The CDR3 coding sequence is TGTGCCAGCAGTAGGGGCCGAGTCCTAGGGGAGCTGTTTTTT. J is TRBJ2-2 and V is TRBV27, with D tentatively TRBD1 (5 bases). Trimming removed 5 bases from V and 8 bases from J, with 15 bases in between. The CDR3 is made up of 14 amino acids. Germline V lookup: CDR1 MNHEY, CDR2 SMNVEV (reference sequence).

This CDR3 reads CATSRDRADTQYF. CDR3 nucleotide sequence: TGTGCCACCAGCAGGGACAGGGCAGATACGCAGTATTTT. This sequence joins TRBV15 and TRBJ2-3, with 8 bases that match TRBD1. The CDR3 sequence is 13 residues long. Unmatched junction bases numbered 0, after V lost 3 bases and J lost 4 bases. Germline V gives CDR1 LNHNV, CDR2 YYDKDF (reference sequence).

The rearrangement joins TRBV30 to TRBJ1-2; D possibly corresponds to TRBD1 (5 bases). Between the trimmed V and J ends, which lost 0 bases and 7 bases, there was a span of 15 bases. CDR1 is GTSNPN, CDR2 SVGIG, per germline (reference sequence). The CDR3 sequence is 14 residues long. This CDR3 reads CAWSVGGAFGGYTF. The CDR3 nucleotides are TGTGCCTGGAGTGTGGGAGGGGCATTCGGTGGCTACACCTTC.

This sequence joins TRBV6-4 and TRBJ2-6; no reliable D call. The CDR3 covers 16 residues. In germline, CDR1 is MRHNA, CDR2 SNTAGT. The V end was cut by 3 bases, the J end by 4 bases, with 13 bases between. As DNA, the CDR3 is TGTGCCAGCAGTGAAAACTCGCAGGCAGGGGCCAACGTCCTGACTTTC. Residues: CASSENSQAGANVLTF.

CDR3 bases: TGTGCCAGCAGACCGAAGGGGGCAGGACAGCCCCAGCATTTT. It specifies CASRPKGAGQPQHF. The chain couples TRBV28 to TRBJ1-5; 7 nucleotides match TRBD1. Germline CDR1 reads MDHEN; CDR2 reads SYDVKM. The CDR3 length is 14 residues. V trimming: 6 bases; J trimming: 7 bases; junction bases outside the gene matches: 9.

The genes are TRBV13 and TRBJ1-6; D is unclear. V was cut by 4 bases and J by 5 bases, with 36 bases left in between. The CDR3 has 23 residues. Germline loops: CDR1 PRHDT, CDR2 FYEKMQ (reference sequence). CDR3 in amino acids: CASSSQGSSGRPTMEPHNSPLHF. Written as DNA, the CDR3 is TGTGCCAGCAGCTCTCAAGGATCTTCCGGCCGTCCAACGATGGAGCCGCATAATTCACCCCTCCACTTT.

This clone was picked up many times. The chain couples TRBV7-3 to TRBJ2-3; perhaps TRBD2 as D (7 bases). The V end was cut by 4 bases, the J end by 2 bases, with 13 bases between. The CDR3 is 15 residues long. Looked up from germline, CDR1 is SGHTA and CDR2 is FQGTGA. The CDR3 region is CASSSLGGPTDTQYF. CDR3 bases: TGTGCCAGCAGCTCCCTGGGGGGGCCCACAGATACGCAGTATTTT.

The CDR3 nucleotides read TGTGCCAGCAGCTTACTAGCGGGAAACACAGATACGCAGTATTTT. Protein: CASSLLAGNTDTQYF. The chain joins TRBV28 to TRBJ2-3; 10 nucleotides agree with TRBD2. The CDR3 is 15 amino acids. J lost 2 bases, V lost 6 bases, and 5 bases had no gene match. CDR1 and CDR2 from the germline V gene are MDHEN and SYDVKM.